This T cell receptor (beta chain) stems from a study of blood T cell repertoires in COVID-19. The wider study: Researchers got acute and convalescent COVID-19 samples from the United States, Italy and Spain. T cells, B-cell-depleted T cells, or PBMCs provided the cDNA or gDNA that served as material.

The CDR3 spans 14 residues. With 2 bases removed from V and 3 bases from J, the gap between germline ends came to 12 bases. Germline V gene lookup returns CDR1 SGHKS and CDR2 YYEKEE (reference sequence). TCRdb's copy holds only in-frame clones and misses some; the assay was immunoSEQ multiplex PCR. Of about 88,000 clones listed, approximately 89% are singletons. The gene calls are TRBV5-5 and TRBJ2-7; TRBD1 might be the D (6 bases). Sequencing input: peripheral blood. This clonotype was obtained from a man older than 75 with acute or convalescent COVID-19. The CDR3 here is CASSLGQGIYEQYF. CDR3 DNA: TGTGCCAGCAGCTTAGGTCAGGGGATCTACGAGCAGTACTTC. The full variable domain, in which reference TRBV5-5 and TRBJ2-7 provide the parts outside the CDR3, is DAGVTQSPTHLIKTRGQQVTLRCSPISGHKSVSWYQQVLGQGPQFIFQYYEKEERGRGNFPDRFSARQFPNYSSELNVNALLLGDSALYLCASSLGQGIYEQYFGPGTRLTVT.